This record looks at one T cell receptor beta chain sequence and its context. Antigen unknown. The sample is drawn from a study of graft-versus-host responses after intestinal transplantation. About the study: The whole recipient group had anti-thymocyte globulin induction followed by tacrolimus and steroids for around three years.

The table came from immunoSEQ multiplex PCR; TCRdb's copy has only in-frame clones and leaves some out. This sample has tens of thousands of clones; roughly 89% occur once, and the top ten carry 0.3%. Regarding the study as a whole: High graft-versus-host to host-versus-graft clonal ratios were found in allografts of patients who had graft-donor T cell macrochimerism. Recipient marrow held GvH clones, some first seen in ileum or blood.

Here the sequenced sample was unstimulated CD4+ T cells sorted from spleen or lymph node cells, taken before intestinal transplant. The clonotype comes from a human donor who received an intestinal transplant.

Here the CDR3 reads CASSVTRRTSGNTIYF. In DNA, the CDR3 is TGTGCCAGCAGTGTAACAAGACGGACATCGGGAAACACCATATATTTT. The gene calls are TRBV7-8 and TRBJ1-3, with D perhaps matching TRBD1 (5 bases). The length of the CDR3 is 16 residues. Per the germline V gene, CDR1 is SGHVS and CDR2 is FQNEAQ. Between the trimmed V and J ends, which lost 6 bases and 4 bases, there was a span of 19 bases.